The 4 T cell receptor beta chains in this list originate from one sample, sequenced in a study of somatic mutations in cytotoxic T cells in rheumatoid arthritis (dated by TCRdb to about 2017). The library was produced with the immunoSEQ multiplex PCR assay. Held by TCRdb, this immuneACCESS table contains in-frame sequences only and omits some clones. Under half of the omission traces to an unresolved V gene where checked; the cause of the rest is unknown. The sample table lists 15,000 to 20,000 clones, 70% to 80% of them with a count of one. The ten largest account for roughly 10% of the sample. Input material: CD8+ T cells sorted from blood. The receptors here all came from an adult with rheumatoid arthritis.

The J gene is TRBJ2-3, the V gene TRBV5-6; 9 bases align to TRBD2. The germline gives CDR1 SGHDT, CDR2 YYEEEE. This CDR3 region has 16 residues. Trimming took 4 bases from V and 2 from J; bases not matched to a gene: 8. The CDR3 loop reads CASSPIAGAYTDTQYF. The DNA for the CDR3 is TGTGCCAGCAGCCCAATAGCGGGGGCGTACACAGATACGCAGTATTTT. Using reference TRBV5-6 and TRBJ2-3 for the parts outside the CDR3, the full variable domain is DAGVTQSPTHLIKTRGQQVTLRCSPKSGHDTVSWYQQALGQGPQFIFQYYEEEERQRGNFPDRFSGHQFPNYSSELNVNALLLGDSALYLCASSPIAGAYTDTQYFGPGTRLTVL.

The CDR3 DNA reads as TGTGCCAGCAGCTTGGACAGGGTTGGCAATCAGCCCCAGCATTTT. It translates to CASSLDRVGNQPQHF. The chain joins TRBV5-6 to TRBJ1-5; D perhaps matches TRBD1 (6 bases). Germline lookup yields CDR1 SGHDT and CDR2 YYEEEE. This CDR3 is 15 amino acids long. V was pared by 0 bases and J by 2 bases, with 9 bases between.

The chain joins TRBV5-4 to TRBJ2-4, with D possibly being TRBD1 (6 bases). Germline V gene lookup returns CDR1 SGHNT and CDR2 YYREEE (reference sequence). The CDR3 runs to 15 residues. V lost 4 bases and J 2 bases, leaving 13 bases between the germline ends. CDR3 sequence reads: CASSREGVSKNIQYF. The CDR3 nucleotides read TGTGCCAGCAGCCGTGAGGGGGTTTCCAAAAACATTCAGTACTTC.

J is TRBJ2-3 and V is TRBV28; D possibly uses TRBD1 or TRBD2 (6 bases each). CDR1 is MDHEN, CDR2 SYDVKM, per germline. Trimming removed 1 base from V and 3 bases from J, with 11 bases in between. The CDR3 has 15 amino acids. The CDR3 DNA sequence: TGTGCCAGCAGTTTATCAATAGGGGGGACAGATACGCAGTATTTT. As protein: CASSLSIGGTDTQYF.